This paragraph covers one TCR beta chain sequence. This sample was included in a study of cytomegalovirus exposure and HLA in healthy donors. 13 Jbeta primers and 60 Vbeta primers were used for the PCR. Assay: immunoSEQ multiplex PCR; the TCRdb copy retains only in-frame clones and omits some. This sample's table reports about 84,000 clones. Trimming cost V 6 bases and J 4 bases; bases outside gene matches: 8. CDR1 is MNHNS and CDR2 is SASEGT in the germline V gene. The CDR3 covers 14 residues. This clonotype was obtained from a man in his forties or fifties in good health and CMV-seronegative. Sequencing was done on a sample of PBMCs. J is TRBJ2-7 and V is TRBV6-1, with TRBD1 matching 8 bases. The CDR3 sequence: CASRGQGSLYEQYF. Here the CDR3 DNA reads TGTGCCAGCAGAGGACAGGGAAGTTTGTACGAGCAGTACTTC.